Following are 20 T cell receptor beta chains from one sample sequenced in a study of CD8 T cells in Susac syndrome. The authors reverse transcribed roughly 0.5 to 1 ug RNA with random hexamers. Each CDR3 protein gets one entry after TCRdb re-called the immunoSEQ multiplex PCR reads with MiXCR. The sample yields approximately 57,000 distinct CDR3 sequences, approximately 95% seen once. The sample consisted of CD8+ T cells from PBMCs. All receptors come from a human donor with Susac syndrome.

V and J are TRBV12-3 or TRBV12-4 and TRBJ2-5; TRBD1 is a possible D gene (6 bases). V was shortened by 6 bases and J by 4 bases, with 9 bases between the two germline ends. The CDR3 runs 12 residues. The CDR3 bases are TGTGCCAGCAGCCAGGACAGAGAGACCCAGTACTTC. Encoded protein: CASSQDRETQYF.

The chain links TRBV5-1 to TRBJ2-5; maybe TRBD1 (6 bases). CDR1 is SGHRS, CDR2 YFSETQ, per germline. V dropped 0 bases and J dropped 5 bases, with 14 bases sitting between them. The CDR3 is 15 amino acids. CDR3 in DNA: TGCGCCAGCAGCTTGGAGTGGGGGCGCGAGGAGACCCAGTACTTC. Residues: CASSLEWGREETQYF.

CDR3 sequence (DNA): TGTGCCACCAGACGGACAGGGCACATCAACCAAGAGACCCAGTACTTC. It is translated as CATRRTGHINQETQYF. This chain uses TRBV15 with TRBJ2-5; TRBD1 matches 8 bases. CDR1 is LNHNV, CDR2 YYDKDF, per germline (reference sequence). Trimming removed 6 bases from V and 0 bases from J; junction bases left unmatched: 9. This CDR3 has 16 residues.

This clonotype was observed once. This chain connects TRBV7-9 to TRBJ2-7; no reliable D call. Trimming left V 1 base short and J 3 bases short, with 10 bases between. CDR3 size: 14 residues. CDR1 and CDR2 from the germline V gene are SEHNR and FQNEAQ (reference sequence). The CDR3 loop reads CASSLDRHYYEQYF. CDR3 bases: TGTGCCAGCAGCTTAGATCGGCACTACTACGAGCAGTACTTC.

The chain joins TRBV7-8 to TRBJ2-5; 10 nucleotides line up with TRBD2. The length of the CDR3 is 14 residues. V gave up 2 bases and J gave up 4 bases; unmatched junction bases: 1. The germline gives CDR1 SGHVS, CDR2 FQNEAQ. CDR3 amino acids: CASSLRTSGETQYF. The CDR3 region has the DNA TGTGCCAGCAGCTTAAGGACTAGCGGAGAGACCCAGTACTTC. The variable domain in full, completed from reference TRBV7-8 and TRBJ2-5, reads GAGVSQSPRYKVAKRGQDVALRCDPISGHVSLFWYQQALGQGPEFLTYFQNEAQLDKSGLPSDRFFAERPEGSVSTLKIQRTQQEDSAVYLCASSLRTSGETQYFGPGTRLLVL.

V and J are TRBV29-1 and TRBJ2-2, with unresolved D. CDR1 and CDR2 (germline): SQVTM, ANQGSEA. V lost 4 bases and J lost 5, with 8 bases in between. This CDR3 is 12 amino acids long. The CDR3 nucleotides are TGCAGCGTTGTTTTGGGAACCGGGGAGCTGTTTTTT. Amino acids: CSVVLGTGELFF.

This chain links TRBV7-9 with TRBJ2-1; either TRBD1 or TRBD2 may fit D (6 bases each). V was trimmed by 8 bases and J by 9 bases, leaving 20 bases between them. The CDR3 is 14 residues long. The germline gives CDR1 SEHNR, CDR2 FQNEAQ (reference sequence). The CDR3 bases are TGTGCCAGCGCCGAAGGGGGGCTTTCGTCTGAGCAGTTCTTC. Translated, it gives CASAEGGLSSEQFF.

The rearrangement joins TRBV4-3 to TRBJ1-1; D not certain. Deletions cut 4 bases from V and 3 bases from J, with 9 bases between. This CDR3 comprises 13 residues. In germline, CDR1 is LGHNA, CDR2 YSLEER. The DNA of the CDR3 is TGCGCCAGCAGCCCCTCGAGGGACACTGAAGCTTTCTTT. Translation: CASSPSRDTEAFF.

The genes are TRBV15 and TRBJ2-3; 7 bases agree with TRBD2. J lost 1 base, V lost 2 bases, and 6 bases had no gene match. CDR3 size: 16 residues. The germline gives CDR1 LNHNV, CDR2 YYDKDF (reference sequence). The CDR3 is CATSRPQGGGTDTQYF. In DNA form, the CDR3 reads TGTGCCACCAGCAGACCCCAGGGAGGGGGCACAGATACGCAGTATTTT.

The rearrangement links TRBV6-5 to TRBJ2-1, with D perhaps TRBD1 (6 bases). Germline V gives CDR1 MNHEY, CDR2 SVGAGI. V dropped 0 bases and J dropped 3 bases, with 9 bases sitting between them. The CDR3 has 15 residues. The CDR3 coding sequence is TGTGCCAGCAGTTACTCCACGGACAGCTACAATGAGCAGTTCTTC. As protein: CASSYSTDSYNEQFF.

V is TRBV3-1 and J is TRBJ2-7, with 10 bases identical to TRBD1. Germline CDR1 LGHDT, CDR2 YNNKEL (reference sequence). The J segment lost 5 bases and the V segment lost 0 bases, leaving 1 base of the junction unmatched. This CDR3 has 14 residues. The CDR3 DNA is TGTGCCAGCAGCCAAGATGGGACAGGGGACGAGCAGTACTTC. Amino acids: CASSQDGTGDEQYF.

The chain recombines TRBV5-6 with TRBJ2-1; unclear D gene. V was cut by 2 bases and J by 10 bases, with 7 bases left in between. The CDR3 spans 11 residues. Germline V gene lookup returns CDR1 SGHDT and CDR2 YYEEEE. This CDR3 is CASSFGREQFF. The CDR3 DNA follows: TGTGCCAGCAGCTTCGGACGGGAGCAGTTCTTC.

The chain joins TRBV28 to TRBJ1-2, with 9 bases matching TRBD1. The trim removed 0 bases at V and 8 bases at J, leaving 7 bases unmatched. CDR1 MDHEN and CDR2 SYDVKM come from the germline V gene. The CDR3 is 15 residues long. The CDR3 DNA sequence: TGTGCCAGCAGTTTATGGGACAGGGGTCCGCAGGGCTACACCTTC. Amino acid sequence: CASSLWDRGPQGYTF.

The V gene is TRBV4-1, the J gene TRBJ2-7; tentative D call: TRBD2 (5 bases). V dropped 1 base and J dropped 0 bases, with 7 bases sitting between them. This CDR3 has 14 amino acids. Per the germline V gene, CDR1 is MGHRA and CDR2 is YSYEKL. The CDR3 spells CASSQGTSSYEQYF. The CDR3 DNA is TGCGCCAGCAGCCAAGGAACTAGCTCCTACGAGCAGTACTTC.

The CDR3, as DNA: TGTGCCAGCCGGGAGGGGGGGGGCATTCAAGAGACCCAGTACTTC. The encoded protein is CASREGGGIQETQYF. The V and J genes are TRBV12-3 or TRBV12-4 and TRBJ2-5, with 8 bases that match TRBD2. CDR3 length: 15 residues. With 8 bases clipped from V and 2 bases from J, the junction kept 10 bases outside the gene matches.

The CDR3 coding sequence is TGTGCCAGCAGCCAGGTGACAGGAGGATCACCCCTCCACTTT. Its protein product is CASSQVTGGSPLHF. The gene calls are TRBV3-1 and TRBJ1-6; D is possibly TRBD1 (6 bases). The length of the CDR3 is 14 residues. The V end was cut by 3 bases, the J end by 10 bases, with 13 bases between. From germline, CDR1 is LGHDT and CDR2 YNNKEL (reference sequence).

The chain is built from TRBV12-3 or TRBV12-4 and TRBJ1-2; D is perhaps TRBD1 (5 bases). V lost 2 bases and J lost 4, with 8 bases in between. The CDR3 extends over 13 amino acids. CDR3 nucleotide sequence: TGTGCCAGCAGTTTACGGGGACTCTATGGCTACACCTTC. As protein: CASSLRGLYGYTF.

This sequence joins TRBV3-1 and TRBJ1-1; D possibly corresponds to TRBD1 (6 bases). This CDR3 has 15 amino acids. Germline V gives CDR1 LGHDT, CDR2 YNNKEL (reference sequence). V was shortened by 0 bases and J by 3 bases, with 11 bases between the two germline ends. The CDR3: CASSQDWGGDTEAFF. In DNA, the CDR3 is TGTGCCAGCAGCCAAGATTGGGGGGGCGACACTGAAGCTTTCTTT.

The CDR3 nucleotides read TGTGCCAGCAGCTTTTCAACTGGGGCCAACGTCCTGACTTTC. It translates to CASSFSTGANVLTF. The chain couples TRBV7-9 to TRBJ2-6; the D is unclear. CDR3 length: 14 residues. V was pared by 3 bases and J by 2 bases, with 5 bases between. Looked up from germline, CDR1 is SEHNR and CDR2 is FQNEAQ (reference sequence).

DNA for the CDR3: TGTGCCAGCAGTCTGACTAGCGGGCCTTACAATGAGCAGTTCTTC. It translates to CASSLTSGPYNEQFF. The V gene is TRBV27, the J gene TRBJ2-1; 10 nucleotides align to TRBD2. The CDR3 length is 15 residues. With 5 bases clipped from V and 4 bases from J, the junction kept 5 bases outside the gene matches. Germline CDR1 is MNHEY and CDR2 is SMNVEV (reference sequence).